This TCR beta chain was sequenced for a study of cytomegalovirus exposure and HLA in healthy donors. Study-wide results and caveats: Later on, a genetic analysis was performed. It linked a missense variant in DCLRE1C with V- and J-gene trimming of TCR beta.

CDR3 size: 16 residues. Trimming took 2 bases from V and 5 from J; bases not matched to a gene: 8. Germline V gives CDR1 MNHEY, CDR2 SVGAGI. It was with 60 Vbeta and 13 Jbeta primers that the PCR ran. TCRdb's copy holds only in-frame clones and misses some; the assay was immunoSEQ multiplex PCR. Of fewer than 200,000 clones detected, 78% appear once; the ten largest clones hold 2.5% to 3%. Comments on this clone: Its specificity is unknown.

The origin of this receptor is a female donor in good health and CMV-seronegative. The sequenced material came from PBMCs. The chain carries TRBV6-5 and TRBJ2-7, with 11 bases that match TRBD2. CDR3 region: CASSYLSGLAGHEQYF. The CDR3, as DNA: TGTGCCAGCAGTTACCTTAGTGGACTAGCGGGCCACGAGCAGTACTTC.